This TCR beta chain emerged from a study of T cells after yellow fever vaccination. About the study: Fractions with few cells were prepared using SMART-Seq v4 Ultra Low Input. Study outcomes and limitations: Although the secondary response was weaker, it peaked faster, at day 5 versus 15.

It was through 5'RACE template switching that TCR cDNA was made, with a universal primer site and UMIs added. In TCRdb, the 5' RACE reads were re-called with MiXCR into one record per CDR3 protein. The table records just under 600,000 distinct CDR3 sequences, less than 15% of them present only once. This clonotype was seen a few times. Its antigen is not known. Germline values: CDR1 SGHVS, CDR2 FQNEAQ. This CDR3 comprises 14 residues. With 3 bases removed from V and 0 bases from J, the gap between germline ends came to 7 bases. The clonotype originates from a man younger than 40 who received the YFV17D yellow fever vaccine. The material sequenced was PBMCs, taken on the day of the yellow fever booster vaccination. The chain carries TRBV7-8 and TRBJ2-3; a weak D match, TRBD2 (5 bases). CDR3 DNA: TGTGCCAGCAGCTTGTGGACTAGCACAGATACGCAGTATTTT. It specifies CASSLWTSTDTQYF.